Below are 24 T cell receptor beta chains sequenced from a single sample in a study of multiple sclerosis patients with progressive multifocal leukoencephalopathy. Generated by immunoSEQ multiplex PCR, the TCRdb table keeps only in-frame clones and is missing some. This table has some 30,000 clones, approximately 92% appearing once. The time point denotes: before natalizumab initiation. What was sequenced was PBMCs. Source of these receptors: a man under 40 with multiple sclerosis.

This chain links TRBV4-1 with TRBJ2-7; 9 bases match TRBD2. The V gene's germline CDR1 is MGHRA and CDR2 YSYEKL. This CDR3 is built from 16 residues. V was pared by 3 bases and J by 0 bases, with 6 bases of the junction left unmatched. CDR3 DNA: TGCGCCAGCAGCCAGGGGGGCGGGAGGGGCTCCTACGAGCAGTACTTC. Its protein product is CASSQGGGRGSYEQYF.

J is TRBJ2-7 and V is TRBV18, with D hard to call. Per germline, CDR1 KGHSH and CDR2 LQKENI. The CDR3 totals 15 residues. V lost 0 bases, J lost 0 bases, and 9 bases lay in between. The DNA for the CDR3 is TGTGCCAGCTCACCACCGCGGTGGCACTCCTACGAGCAGTACTTC. This codes for CASSPPRWHSYEQYF. The variable domain in full, with the rest retrieved from reference TRBV18 and TRBJ2-7, is NAGVMQNPRHLVRRRGQEARLRCSPMKGHSHVYWYRQLPEEGLKFMVYLQKENIIDESGMPKERFSAEFPKEGPSILRIQQVVRGDSAAYFCASSPPRWHSYEQYFGPGTRLTVT.

This clone showed up just a few times. The chain employs TRBV6-1 and TRBJ1-2; a weak D match, TRBD1 (5 bases). This CDR3 spans 13 amino acids. The germline CDR1 and CDR2 sequences are MNHNS and SASEGT. V lost 4 bases, J lost 8 bases, and 14 bases lay in between. CDR3 sequence: CASSGAGWGGYTF. The CDR3 DNA reads as TGTGCCAGCAGTGGGGCAGGCTGGGGGGGCTACACCTTC.

The chain is built from TRBV6-5 and TRBJ1-6; D is ambiguous. The germline V and J ends were trimmed by 2 bases and 1 base, with 9 bases remaining between them. The CDR3 has 16 residues. The germline CDR1 and CDR2 sequences are MNHEY and SVGAGI. The CDR3: CASSYREGSYNSPLHF. Written as DNA, the CDR3 is TGTGCCAGCAGTTACAGGGAAGGGTCCTATAATTCACCCCTCCACTTT.

This chain uses TRBV9 with TRBJ2-1; tentative D call: TRBD2 (7 bases). Per the germline V gene, CDR1 is SGDLS and CDR2 is YYNGEE. This CDR3 comprises 16 residues. The V and J ends lost 1 base and 0 bases respectively, with 11 bases between them. The CDR3 spells CASSVKGGSSYNEQFF. The CDR3 DNA reads as TGTGCCAGCAGCGTAAAGGGGGGGAGCTCCTACAATGAGCAGTTCTTC.

J is TRBJ1-1 and V is TRBV6-1; perhaps TRBD1 as D (5 bases). Trimming took 0 bases from V and 5 from J, leaving 25 bases between them. Per germline, CDR1 MNHNS and CDR2 SASEGT. The CDR3 covers 19 residues. This chain's CDR3 is CASSEAVGFGRGTRTEAFF. CDR3 bases: TGTGCCAGCAGTGAAGCGGTGGGCTTCGGGCGGGGGACGAGGACTGAAGCTTTCTTT.

The chain employs TRBV11-2 and TRBJ2-7, with D unclear. The length of the CDR3 is 15 residues. V lost 0 bases, J lost 0 bases, and 9 bases lay in between. CDR1 SGHAT and CDR2 FQNNGV come from the germline V gene. The CDR3 sequence: CASSLDAGGSYEQYF. For the CDR3, the DNA is TGTGCCAGCAGCTTAGATGCCGGTGGCTCCTACGAGCAGTACTTC.

This sequence joins TRBV7-8 and TRBJ1-5, with a possible D match to TRBD1 (6 bases). Germline loops: CDR1 SGHVS, CDR2 FQNEAQ. The V gene lost 6 bases and the J gene lost 1 base, with 13 bases spanning the gap. CDR3 length: 15 amino acids. Written as DNA, the CDR3 is TGTGCCAGCAGTCTACAGGGAATGAGCAATCAGCCCCAGCATTTT. Amino acid sequence: CASSLQGMSNQPQHF. Combining the CDR3 with reference TRBV7-8 and TRBJ1-5 gives the whole variable domain GAGVSQSPRYKVAKRGQDVALRCDPISGHVSLFWYQQALGQGPEFLTYFQNEAQLDKSGLPSDRFFAERPEGSVSTLKIQRTQQEDSAVYLCASSLQGMSNQPQHFGDGTRLSIL.

The chain links TRBV2 to TRBJ2-1, with 8 bases aligning to TRBD2. Germline V gene lookup returns CDR1 SNHLY and CDR2 FYNNEI. The CDR3 is 14 amino acids. After removal of 6 bases from V and 9 bases from J, the junction contained 10 bases not matched to a gene. The CDR3 DNA is TGTGCCAGCAGATGGGTAGCGGGATCGAGTGAGCAGTTCTTC. Amino acids: CASRWVAGSSEQFF.

This rearrangement joins TRBV23-1 to TRBJ2-7, with a weak D call TRBD1 (5 bases). Being an ORF, TRBV23-1 has a function that is uncertain. Trimming shortened V by 2 bases and J by 2 bases, and 10 bases separated the two germline ends. This CDR3 region has 14 residues. The CDR3 nucleotides are TGCGCCAGCAGTCAACCAGGGAATGCCTACGAGCAGTACTTC. Translation gives CASSQPGNAYEQYF.

The rearrangement joins TRBV15 to TRBJ2-7; 7 bases align to TRBD1. The CDR3 is 16 residues long. The germline V gene encodes CDR1 LNHNV and CDR2 YYDKDF (reference sequence). The V segment lost 1 base and the J segment 6 bases; nucleotides outside the gene matches: 12. CDR3 nucleotides: TGTGCCACCAGCAGAGGGGCAGGGGGAACCTCTCTCGAGCAGTACTTC. Amino acids: CATSRGAGGTSLEQYF.

The V gene is TRBV21-1, the J gene TRBJ2-3; TRBD2 was called by the table and not checked on the DNA. TRBV21-1 is given as a pseudogene. The CDR3 has 15 amino acids. This CDR3 reads CASSTPSGNTDTQYF. Here the CDR3 DNA reads TGTGCCAGCAGCACCCCTAGCGGGAACACAGATACGCAGTATTTT.

This clone was detected once. This sequence joins TRBV13 and TRBJ2-5; D gene ambiguous. The germline CDR1 and CDR2 sequences are PRHDT and FYEKMQ (reference sequence). V lost 1 base, J lost 4 bases, and 1 base lay in between. CDR3 length equals 11 residues. Here the CDR3 DNA reads TGTGCCAGCAGCTTAGCAGAGACCCAGTACTTC. Translation gives CASSLAETQYF.

The gene calls are TRBV5-5 and TRBJ1-5; D is ambiguous. Looked up from germline, CDR1 is SGHKS and CDR2 is YYEKEE (reference sequence). The CDR3 is 15 amino acids. V lost 4 bases to trimming and J lost 3 bases, with 14 bases between them. CDR3 DNA: TGTGCCAGCAGCCAACGCGGCGGAAACAATCAGCCCCAGCATTTT. Protein sequence: CASSQRGGNNQPQHF.

This sequence joins TRBV12-5 and TRBJ1-5, with a weak D call TRBD1 (6 bases). This CDR3 has 16 amino acids. Looked up from germline, CDR1 is LGHNT and CDR2 is FRNRAP. Between the trimmed V and J ends, which lost 0 bases and 6 bases, there was a span of 15 bases. The CDR3 nucleotides read TGTGCTAGTGGTTTGGTACTCGGGGGGCGCGGTCAGCCCCAGCATTTT. Its protein product is CASGLVLGGRGQPQHF.

V gene TRBV4-3 combines with J gene TRBJ2-7, with a tentative D call TRBD2 (7 bases). This CDR3 comprises 16 residues. Trimming removed 6 bases at V and 2 bases at J, with 20 bases between. The germline gives CDR1 LGHNA, CDR2 YSLEER. The CDR3: CASRMEMGAGAYEQYF. CDR3 nucleotides: TGCGCCAGCAGGATGGAGATGGGGGCGGGAGCCTACGAGCAGTACTTC.

This chain joins TRBV11-2 and TRBJ2-1; D is perhaps TRBD1 or TRBD2 (5 bases each). The germline gives CDR1 SGHAT, CDR2 FQNNGV. CDR3 size: 14 residues. V dropped 3 bases and J dropped 9 bases, with 15 bases sitting between them. CDR3 sequence reads: CASSLGTATGEQFF. DNA for the CDR3: TGTGCCAGCAGCTTGGGGACGGCTACAGGTGAGCAGTTCTTC.

The V call is TRBV11-2, the J call TRBJ1-4; D remains ambiguous. Looked up from germline, CDR1 is SGHAT and CDR2 is FQNNGV. Trimming left V 2 bases short and J 3 bases short, with 7 bases between. The CDR3 runs to 14 residues. CDR3 in amino acids: CASSLRASNEKLFF. The CDR3 nucleotides read TGTGCCAGCAGCTTAAGAGCCTCTAATGAAAAACTGTTTTTT.

This clone appeared a single time. The chain combines TRBV2 with TRBJ2-3; 7 bases agree with TRBD2. The CDR3 loop spans 12 amino acids. V lost 6 bases and J lost 5; bases outside the gene matches: 2. Looked up from germline, CDR1 is SNHLY and CDR2 is FYNNEI. CDR3 nucleotide sequence: TGTGCCAGCAGCGTAGCGGGAGATACGCAGTATTTT. It specifies CASSVAGDTQYF.

This sequence joins TRBV11-2 and TRBJ2-1, with 8 bases fitting TRBD2. The germline V gene has CDR1 SGHAT and CDR2 FQNNGV. V lost 1 base to trimming and J lost 8 bases; unmatched junction nucleotides: 4. This CDR3 comprises 14 residues. The CDR3 loop is CASSLAGGRDEQFF. As DNA, the CDR3 is TGTGCCAGCAGCTTAGCGGGAGGGCGGGATGAGCAGTTCTTC.

V gene TRBV7-2 combines with J gene TRBJ1-2, with 11 bases identical to TRBD1. The CDR3 totals 16 residues. Germline values: CDR1 SGHTA, CDR2 FQGNSA. V dropped 0 bases and J dropped 8; count of bases not matched to a gene: 8. CDR3 sequence: CASSLAHGQGARGYTF. The CDR3, as DNA: TGTGCCAGCAGCTTAGCGCACGGACAGGGGGCGCGGGGCTACACCTTC.

The chain combines TRBV19 with TRBJ2-3; D uncertain. CDR3 length: 13 residues. Germline V gene sequence: CDR1 LNHDA, CDR2 SQIVND (reference sequence). V lost 10 bases to trimming and J lost 0 bases, with 11 bases between them. The CDR3 loop reads CATAVTSTDTQYF. CDR3 nucleotides: TGTGCCACAGCCGTGACTAGCACAGATACGCAGTATTTT.

This sequence joins TRBV7-9 and TRBJ2-1, with D unresolved. CDR3 length: 17 residues. In germline, CDR1 is SEHNR, CDR2 FQNEAQ (reference sequence). Trimming shortened V by 8 bases and J by 0 bases, and 20 bases separated the two germline ends. The DNA of the CDR3 is TGTGCCAGCGAGCTGCAGGTCACAATCCACTCCTACAATGAGCAGTTCTTC. Protein sequence: CASELQVTIHSYNEQFF.

This clone occurred once. This sequence joins TRBV15 and TRBJ1-1; no reliable D call. This CDR3 spans 12 amino acids. Per the germline V gene, CDR1 is LNHNV and CDR2 is YYDKDF (reference sequence). Trimming left V 1 base short and J 5 bases short, with 5 bases between. The DNA of the CDR3 is TGTGCCACCAGCAGAGTGGAGACTGAAGCTTTCTTT. Protein sequence: CATSRVETEAFF.